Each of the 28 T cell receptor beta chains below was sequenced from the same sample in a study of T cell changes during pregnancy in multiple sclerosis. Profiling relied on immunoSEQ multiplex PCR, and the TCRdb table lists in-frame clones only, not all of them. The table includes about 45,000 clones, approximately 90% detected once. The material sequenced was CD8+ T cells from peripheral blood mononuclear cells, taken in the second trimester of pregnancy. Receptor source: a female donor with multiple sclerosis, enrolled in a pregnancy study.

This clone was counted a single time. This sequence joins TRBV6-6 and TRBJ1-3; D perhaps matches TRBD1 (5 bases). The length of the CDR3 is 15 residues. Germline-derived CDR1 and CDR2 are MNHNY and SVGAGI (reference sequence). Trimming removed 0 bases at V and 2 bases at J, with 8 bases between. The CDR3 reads CASSYSREAGNTIYF. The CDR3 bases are TGTGCCAGCAGTTACTCCAGGGAGGCTGGAAACACCATATATTTT.

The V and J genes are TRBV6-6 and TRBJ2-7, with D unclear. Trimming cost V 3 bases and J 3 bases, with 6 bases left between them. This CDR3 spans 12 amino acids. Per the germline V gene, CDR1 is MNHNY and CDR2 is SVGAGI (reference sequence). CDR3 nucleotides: TGTGCCAGCAGTTATGGGCTCTACGAGCAGTACTTC. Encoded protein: CASSYGLYEQYF.

CDR3: CASSKQGAGQPQHF. The CDR3 DNA follows: TGTGCCAGCAGTAAACAGGGGGCAGGTCAGCCCCAGCATTTT. This chain connects TRBV27 to TRBJ1-5, with TRBD1 matching 9 bases. The CDR3 length is 14 residues. J lost 6 bases, V lost 5 bases, and 5 bases had no gene match. Germline lookup yields CDR1 MNHEY and CDR2 SMNVEV (reference sequence).

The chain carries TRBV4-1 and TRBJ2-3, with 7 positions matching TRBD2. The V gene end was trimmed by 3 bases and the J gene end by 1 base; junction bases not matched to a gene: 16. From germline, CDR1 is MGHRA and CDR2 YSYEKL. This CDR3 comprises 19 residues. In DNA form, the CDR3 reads TGCGCCAGCAGCCATCCTCCGAACGACCGCCGGGGGGGCACAGATACGCAGTATTTT. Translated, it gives CASSHPPNDRRGGTDTQYF.

The DNA for the CDR3 is TGTGCCAGCAGCGTAGGGGGAGGTACCCAGCCCCAGCATTTT. This codes for CASSVGGGTQPQHF. The chain employs TRBV9 and TRBJ1-5; the D is unclear. Looked up from germline, CDR1 is SGDLS and CDR2 is YYNGEE. Trimming cost V 0 bases and J 7 bases, with 11 bases left between them. The CDR3 runs to 14 residues.

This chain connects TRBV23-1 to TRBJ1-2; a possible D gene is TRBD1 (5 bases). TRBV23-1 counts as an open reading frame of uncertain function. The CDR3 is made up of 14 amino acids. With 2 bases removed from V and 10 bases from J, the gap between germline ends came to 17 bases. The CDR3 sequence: CASSQPSLGGDYTF. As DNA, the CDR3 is TGCGCCAGCAGTCAACCCAGTCTCGGGGGGGACTACACCTTC.

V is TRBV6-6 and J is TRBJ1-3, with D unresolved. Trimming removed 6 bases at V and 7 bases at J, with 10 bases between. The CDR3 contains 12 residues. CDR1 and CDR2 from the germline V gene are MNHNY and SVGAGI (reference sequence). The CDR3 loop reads CASSTPRNTIYF. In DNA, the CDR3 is TGTGCCAGCAGCACACCTCGTAACACCATATATTTT.

The CDR3 nucleotides read TGTGCCAGCAGTTTTTCCGGACATAACACTGAAGCTTTCTTT. This gives the protein CASSFSGHNTEAFF. This chain connects TRBV27 to TRBJ1-1; perhaps TRBD1 as D (5 bases). The CDR3 consists of 14 residues. Germline values: CDR1 MNHEY, CDR2 SMNVEV (reference sequence). V lost 3 bases and J lost 2, with 10 bases in between.

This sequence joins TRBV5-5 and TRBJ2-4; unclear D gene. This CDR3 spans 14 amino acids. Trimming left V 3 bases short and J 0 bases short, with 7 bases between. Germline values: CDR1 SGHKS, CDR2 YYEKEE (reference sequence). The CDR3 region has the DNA TGTGCCAGCAGCTCCCCATTAGCCAAAAACATTCAGTACTTC. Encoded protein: CASSSPLAKNIQYF. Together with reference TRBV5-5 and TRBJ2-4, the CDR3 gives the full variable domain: DAGVTQSPTHLIKTRGQQVTLRCSPISGHKSVSWYQQVLGQGPQFIFQYYEKEERGRGNFPDRFSARQFPNYSSELNVNALLLGDSALYLCASSSPLAKNIQYFGAGTRLSVL.

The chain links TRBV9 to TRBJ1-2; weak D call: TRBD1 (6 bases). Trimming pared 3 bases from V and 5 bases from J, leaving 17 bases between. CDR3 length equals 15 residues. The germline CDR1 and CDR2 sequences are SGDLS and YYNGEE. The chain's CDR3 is CASSADGQNRYGYTF. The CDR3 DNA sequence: TGTGCCAGCAGCGCCGATGGACAGAATAGATATGGCTACACCTTC.

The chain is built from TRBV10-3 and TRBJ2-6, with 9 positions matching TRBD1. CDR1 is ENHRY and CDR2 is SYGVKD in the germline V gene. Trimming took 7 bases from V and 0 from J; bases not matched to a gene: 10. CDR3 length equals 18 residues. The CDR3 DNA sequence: TGTGCCATCAAGACCTGGGACAGGGAGATCTCTGGGGCCAACGTCCTGACTTTC. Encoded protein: CAIKTWDREISGANVLTF.

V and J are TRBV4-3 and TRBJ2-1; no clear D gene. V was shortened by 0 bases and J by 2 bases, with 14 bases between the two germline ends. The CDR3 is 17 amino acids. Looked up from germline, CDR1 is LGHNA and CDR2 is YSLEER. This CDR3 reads CASSQDSSEVAYNEQFF. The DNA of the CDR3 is TGCGCCAGCAGCCAAGATTCGTCCGAGGTGGCCTACAATGAGCAGTTCTTC.

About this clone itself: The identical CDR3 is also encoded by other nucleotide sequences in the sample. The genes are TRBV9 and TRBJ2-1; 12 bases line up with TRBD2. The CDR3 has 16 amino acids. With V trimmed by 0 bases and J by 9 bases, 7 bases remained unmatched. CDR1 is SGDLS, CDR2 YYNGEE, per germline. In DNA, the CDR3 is TGTGCCAGCAGCGTAGAGGGGCTAGCGGGGGGGATTGAGCAGTTCTTC. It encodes CASSVEGLAGGIEQFF.

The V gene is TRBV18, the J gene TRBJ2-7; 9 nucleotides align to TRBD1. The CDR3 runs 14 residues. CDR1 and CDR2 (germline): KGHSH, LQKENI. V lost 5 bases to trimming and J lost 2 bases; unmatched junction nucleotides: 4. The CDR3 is CASSYGQGTYEQYF. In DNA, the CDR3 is TGTGCCAGCTCATACGGACAGGGGACCTACGAGCAGTACTTC.

CDR3 sequence (DNA): TGTGCCAGCAGAACGGGACAGGGGGTTATGAACACTGAAGCTTTCTTT. This encodes CASRTGQGVMNTEAFF. V usage is TRBV13 and J usage is TRBJ1-1; 11 nucleotides match TRBD1. The CDR3 loop spans 16 amino acids. V shed 6 bases, J shed 0 bases, and the junction held 6 bases outside the gene matches. CDR1 is PRHDT and CDR2 is FYEKMQ in the germline V gene (reference sequence).

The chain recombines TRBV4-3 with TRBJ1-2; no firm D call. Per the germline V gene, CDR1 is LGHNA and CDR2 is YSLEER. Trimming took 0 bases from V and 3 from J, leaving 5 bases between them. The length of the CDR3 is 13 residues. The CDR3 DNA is TGCGCCAGCAGCCAAGACGGGTACTATGGCTACACCTTC. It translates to CASSQDGYYGYTF.

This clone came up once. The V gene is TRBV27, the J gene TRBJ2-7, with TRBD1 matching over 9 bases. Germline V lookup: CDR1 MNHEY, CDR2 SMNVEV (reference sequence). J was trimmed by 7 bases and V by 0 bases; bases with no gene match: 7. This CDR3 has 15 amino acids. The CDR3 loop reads CASSLSGQGLMEQYF. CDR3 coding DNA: TGTGCCAGCAGTTTATCGGGACAGGGCCTTATGGAGCAGTACTTC.

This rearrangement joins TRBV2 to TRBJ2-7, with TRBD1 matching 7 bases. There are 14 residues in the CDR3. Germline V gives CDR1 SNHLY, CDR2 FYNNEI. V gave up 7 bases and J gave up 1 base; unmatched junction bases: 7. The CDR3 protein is CASISPGGSYEQYF. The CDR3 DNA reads TGTGCCAGCATTAGTCCAGGGGGTTCCTACGAGCAGTACTTC.

This CDR3 reads CASSFEPVTGRETQYF. CDR3 DNA sequence: TGTGCCAGCAGCTTCGAACCAGTGACAGGGCGAGAGACCCAGTACTTC. The chain carries TRBV7-2 and TRBJ2-5; 7 bases map to TRBD1. The junction had 11 bases not matched to a gene; V was cut back by 3 bases and J by 4 bases. CDR1 is SGHTA and CDR2 is FQGNSA in the germline V gene. This CDR3 comprises 16 residues.

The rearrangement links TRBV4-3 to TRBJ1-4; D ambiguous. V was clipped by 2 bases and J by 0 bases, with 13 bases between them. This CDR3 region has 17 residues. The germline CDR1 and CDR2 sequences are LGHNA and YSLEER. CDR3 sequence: CASSQSPRATTNEKLFF. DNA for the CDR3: TGCGCCAGCAGCCAATCGCCGAGGGCAACAACTAATGAAAAACTGTTTTTT.

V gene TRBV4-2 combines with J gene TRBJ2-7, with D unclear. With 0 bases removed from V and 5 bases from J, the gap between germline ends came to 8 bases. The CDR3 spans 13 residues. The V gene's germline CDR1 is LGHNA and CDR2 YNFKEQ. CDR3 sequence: CASSQDRVHEQYF. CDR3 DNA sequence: TGTGCCAGCAGCCAAGATCGGGTCCACGAGCAGTACTTC.

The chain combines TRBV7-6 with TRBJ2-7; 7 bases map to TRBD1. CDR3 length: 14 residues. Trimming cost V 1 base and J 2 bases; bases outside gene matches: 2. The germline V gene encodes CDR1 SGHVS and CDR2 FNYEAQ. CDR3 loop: CASSLVQGAYEQYF. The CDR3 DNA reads TGTGCCAGCAGCTTAGTGCAGGGGGCCTACGAGCAGTACTTC. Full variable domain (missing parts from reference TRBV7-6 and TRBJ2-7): GAGVSQSPRYKVTKRGQDVALRCDPISGHVSLYWYRQALGQGPEFLTYFNYEAQQDKSGLPNDRFSAERPEGSISTLTIQRTEQRDSAMYRCASSLVQGAYEQYFGPGTRLTVT.

Written as DNA, the CDR3 is TGTGCCAGCAGCTTTCCGGGACAGATGAACACTGAAGCTTTCTTT. It codes for CASSFPGQMNTEAFF. The rearrangement links TRBV7-8 to TRBJ1-1; 7 bases align to TRBD1. V gave up 3 bases and J gave up 0 bases; unmatched junction bases: 4. This CDR3 has 15 amino acids. Germline assignment: CDR1 SGHVS and CDR2 FQNEAQ.

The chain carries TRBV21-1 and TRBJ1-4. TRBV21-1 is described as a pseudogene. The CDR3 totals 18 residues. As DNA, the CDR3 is TGTGCCAGCAGTCCCACCCGGAGGGGGGGGCGAACTAATGAAAAACTGTTTTTT. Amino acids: CASSPTRRGGRTNEKLFF.

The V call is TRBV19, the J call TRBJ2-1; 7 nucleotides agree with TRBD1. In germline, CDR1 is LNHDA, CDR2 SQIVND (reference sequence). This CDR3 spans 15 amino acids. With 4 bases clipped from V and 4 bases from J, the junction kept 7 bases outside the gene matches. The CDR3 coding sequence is TGTGCCAGTAGTAATCCCGGGACAGATTACAATGAGCAGTTCTTC. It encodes CASSNPGTDYNEQFF.

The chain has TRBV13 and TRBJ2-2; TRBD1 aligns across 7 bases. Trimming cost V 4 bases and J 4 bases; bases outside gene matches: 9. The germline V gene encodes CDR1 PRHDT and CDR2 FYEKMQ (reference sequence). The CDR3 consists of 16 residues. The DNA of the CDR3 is TGTGCCAGCAGCTCGGCCGGGACAGATCGCACCGGGGAGCTGTTTTTT. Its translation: CASSSAGTDRTGELFF.

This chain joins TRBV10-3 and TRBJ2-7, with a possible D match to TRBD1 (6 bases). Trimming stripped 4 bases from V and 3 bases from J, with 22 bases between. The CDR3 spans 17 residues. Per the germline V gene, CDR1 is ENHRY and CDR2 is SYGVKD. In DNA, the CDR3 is TGTGCCATCAGTGGCCGGGACCCAGGGGATTTACGCTACGAGCAGTACTTC. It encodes CAISGRDPGDLRYEQYF.

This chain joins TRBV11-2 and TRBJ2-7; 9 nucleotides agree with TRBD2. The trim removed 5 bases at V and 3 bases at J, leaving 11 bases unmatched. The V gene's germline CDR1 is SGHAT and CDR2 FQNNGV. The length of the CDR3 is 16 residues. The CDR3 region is CASSDPRSGGNYEQYF. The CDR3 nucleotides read TGTGCCAGCAGCGACCCGAGAAGCGGGGGGAACTACGAGCAGTACTTC.